The table lists the clone carrying this T cell receptor (beta chain) with many counts. Its antigen is as yet unknown. The data were taken from a study of regulatory T cells in long-lasting Graves disease. General observations from the study: Favored gene segments in persistent disease were TRBV28, TRBJ1-2 and TRBJ2-5. Persistent Graves' patients showed less TCR diversity than newly diagnosed ones.

Time point indicated: newly diagnosed GD, antithyroid drugs for less than 3 months. Researchers made the TCR library from RNA that was extracted from PBMCs. Germline V gene lookup returns CDR1 MNHNS and CDR2 SASEGT. The trim removed 5 bases at V and 4 bases at J, leaving 14 bases unmatched. The CDR3 loop spans 16 amino acids. Relying on iRepertoire HTBI primers and Arm-PCR of CDR3 regions, the team built TCR beta libraries. Each CDR3 protein gets one entry after TCRdb re-called the multiplex PCR reads with MiXCR. This table holds 420,000 or so distinct CDR3 sequences, about a sixth found once. The sample was also reused in another study, on T cells in Graves' hyperthyroidism and ophthalmopathy. That publication notes: When ophthalmopathy did not progress within 18 months, Graves' hyperthyroidism was considered stable. Carried out on the TCR CDR3, a first-round RT-PCR used the HTBI primer set.

This specimen consisted of peripheral blood mononuclear cells (PBMCs), obtained at new diagnosis, from a patient treated with antithyroid drugs. The rearrangement links TRBV6-1 to TRBJ2-7, with 7 nucleotides matching TRBD2. The receptor was isolated from a woman between 18 and 30 years old with Graves disease. CDR3 residues: CASSPLAGVFPYEQYF. The CDR3 coding sequence is TGTGCCAGCAGTCCCTTGGCGGGAGTATTTCCATACGAGCAGTACTTC.